These T cell receptor beta chains were read from a single sample in a study of T cell responses to AZD1222 COVID-19 vaccine. Method: immunoSEQ multiplex PCR; TCRdb's copy keeps in-frame clones and lacks some. Seen here are some 110,000 clones, approximately 90% observed once, and the top ten hold 4% to 4.5%. The material sequenced was peripheral blood, taken on day 0 of AZD1222 vaccination. These receptors were obtained from an adult in good health. CDR3s include the opening cysteine and the closing phenylalanine or tryptophan. The D gene is left open where the match is weak. Where a row states a size, it is once, few, many or the class of an expanded clone; other rows omit it.

D,V,J,size,CDR3,DNA
.,TRBV14,TRBJ2-7,.,CASSQDHWTAVGGPASYEQYF,TGTGCCAGCAGCCAAGACCATTGGACAGCCGTGGGGGGACCGGCCTCCTACGAGCAGTACTTC
TRBD1,TRBV7-4,TRBJ1-1,.,CASSLRGGQGGAFF,TGTGCCAGCAGCTTACGCGGAGGACAGGGGGGAGCTTTCTTT
.,TRBV15,TRBJ1-1,.,CATSRVLVGTEAFF,TGTGCCACCAGCAGAGTTCTGGTCGGCACTGAAGCTTTCTTT
.,TRBV4-3,TRBJ1-1,few,CASSQQGKTEAFF,TGCGCCAGCAGCCAACAGGGGAAGACTGAAGCTTTCTTT
TRBD2,TRBV9,TRBJ2-5,.,CASSARLAGRETQYF,TGTGCCAGCAGCGCCCGACTAGCCGGTCGGGAGACCCAGTACTTC
TRBD1,TRBV11-3,TRBJ2-5,.,CASTGDRGYGETQYF,TGTGCCAGCACTGGGGACAGGGGCTATGGTGAGACCCAGTACTTC
TRBD1,TRBV7-9,TRBJ2-3,.,CASSLWTGFGTDTQYF,TGTGCCAGCAGCTTATGGACAGGGTTTGGCACAGATACGCAGTATTTT
.,TRBV7-8,TRBJ1-1,.,CASSGSRGTEAFF,TGTGCCAGCAGCGGATCTCGGGGGACTGAAGCTTTCTTT
TRBD2,TRBV4-3,TRBJ2-7,.,CASSQDQWEGGYEQYF,TGCGCCAGCAGCCAAGATCAGTGGGAGGGAGGCTACGAGCAGTACTTC
.,TRBV7-3,TRBJ2-2,.,CASSPNTGELFF,TGTGCCAGCAGCCCAAACACCGGGGAGCTGTTTTTT
TRBD1,TRBV24-1,TRBJ1-1,.,CATRETGGRGEAFF,TGTGCCACCAGGGAGACAGGGGGAAGGGGTGAAGCTTTCTTT
TRBD1,TRBV28,TRBJ1-2,.,CASSLIDKGRGRGGYTF,TGTGCCAGCAGTTTAATTGATAAGGGAAGGGGGCGGGGAGGCTACACCTTC
TRBD1,TRBV11-3,TRBJ1-2,.,CASSPRGLGYGYTF,TGTGCCAGCAGCCCCAGGGGGCTCGGCTATGGCTACACCTTC
.,TRBV19,TRBJ1-6,.,CASSTPSYNSPLHF,TGTGCCAGTAGTACGCCCTCCTATAATTCACCCCTCCACTTT
.,TRBV5-1,TRBJ2-7,.,CASSSYAGTTYEQYF,TGCGCCAGCAGCTCATACGCCGGGACAACCTACGAGCAGTACTTC
.,TRBV19,TRBJ1-2,.,CASIVGGSTGNGYTF,TGTGCCAGTATAGTGGGAGGGTCCACAGGGAATGGCTACACCTTC
.,TRBV12-5,TRBJ1-1,once,CASGFTLNTEAFF,TGTGCTAGTGGTTTTACACTGAACACTGAAGCTTTCTTT
.,TRBV20-1,TRBJ2-7,.,CSASPVYEQYF,TGCAGTGCTAGCCCAGTGTACGAGCAGTACTTC
TRBD1,TRBV7-2,TRBJ1-1,.,CASSPGGLNTEAFF,TGTGCCAGCAGCCCAGGGGGACTGAACACTGAAGCTTTCTTT
.,TRBV5-6,TRBJ1-2,.,CASSPRSKGTYGYTF,TGTGCCAGCAGCCCACGAAGTAAGGGGACCTATGGCTACACCTTC
TRBD2,TRBV30,TRBJ2-5,.,CVLLAGVSETQYF,TGTGTCCTCCTAGCGGGAGTATCAGAGACCCAGTACTTC
.,TRBV5-6,TRBJ1-6,.,CASSLERLNNSPLHF,TGTGCCAGCAGCTTGGAACGGCTAAATAATTCACCCCTCCACTTT
.,TRBV7-9,TRBJ1-1,.,CASSPRAGQHDEAFF,TGTGCCAGCAGCCCCCGGGCTGGACAGCACGATGAAGCTTTCTTT
.,TRBV6-1,TRBJ1-3,.,CASSEEVRAGGNTIYF,TGTGCCAGCAGTGAAGAAGTCAGGGCAGGTGGAAACACCATATATTTT
TRBD2,TRBV9,TRBJ2-5,.,CASSLGLAGQGETQYF,TGTGCCAGCAGCCTCGGACTAGCGGGACAGGGAGAGACCCAGTACTTC
TRBD1,TRBV5-1,TRBJ2-7,.,CASSLGTGAYEQYF,TGCGCCAGCAGCTTAGGGACAGGGGCCTACGAGCAGTACTTC
TRBD1,TRBV5-1,TRBJ1-2,.,CASSRGQGEVDGYTF,TGCGCCAGCAGCCGCGGACAGGGTGAGGTCGATGGCTACACCTTC
TRBD1,TRBV27,TRBJ1-3,.,CASSFTAPSETGTGNTIYF,TGTGCCAGCAGTTTTACGGCCCCCTCCGAGACAGGGACAGGAAACACCATATATTTT
TRBD2,TRBV20-1,TRBJ2-7,.,CSASDLAGNYEQYF,TGCAGTGCCAGTGATTTAGCGGGAAATTACGAGCAGTACTTC
TRBD1,TRBV7-3,TRBJ1-1,.,CASSLGPGGGTEAFF,TGTGCCAGCAGCTTGGGGCCAGGGGGAGGGACTGAAGCTTTCTTT
TRBD2,TRBV11-3,TRBJ2-1,.,CASSGRLAQVNEQFF,TGTGCCAGCAGCGGCCGACTAGCGCAAGTTAATGAGCAGTTCTTC
.,TRBV27,TRBJ1-2,.,CASRPTKRYGYTF,TGTGCCAGCAGACCCACGAAACGCTATGGCTACACCTTC
.,TRBV19,TRBJ2-2,.,CASSPKLGPYTGELFF,TGTGCCAGTAGTCCGAAGCTAGGACCCTACACCGGGGAGCTGTTTTTT
.,TRBV5-4,TRBJ1-2,few,CASSIDPWSNYGYTF,TGTGCCAGCAGCATCGACCCATGGAGTAACTATGGCTACACCTTC
.,TRBV5-5,TRBJ2-2,.,CASSRGGNTGELFF,TGTGCCAGCAGCCGCGGGGGCAACACCGGGGAGCTGTTTTTT
TRBD1,TRBV10-3,TRBJ2-1,.,CAISGPGQGPYNEQFF,TGTGCCATCAGTGGACCGGGACAGGGCCCTTACAATGAGCAGTTCTTC